This T cell receptor (beta chain) derives from a study of OX40 agonist ivuxolimab in advanced cancers. Background on the study: Hepatocellular carcinoma, melanoma, renal cell or head and neck cancer occurred in dose-escalation patients. Three patients showed partial responses: one hepatocellular carcinoma and two cutaneous melanoma cases. Findings of the study overall: In the 0.1 to 3.0 mg/kg range, CD4+ and CD8+ blood T cells had expanded clonally by week 6. More expanded clones were found, on average, in CD8+ than in CD4+ T cells.

A note on this clone: Its antigen is unknown.

TCRdb's copy holds only in-frame clones and misses some; the assay was immunoSEQ multiplex PCR. The sample lists tens of thousands of clones, 88% seen once, with around 4.3% in the top ten. Germline CDR1 SGHNT, CDR2 YYREEE (reference sequence). CDR3 length equals 15 residues. Trimming took 0 bases from V and 2 from J, leaving 11 bases between them. Sequences were derived from CD4+ or CD8+ T cells sorted from blood, sampled in a trial of the OX40 agonist ivuxolimab. This receptor was obtained from an adult with an advanced solid tumor such as melanoma, head and neck, liver or kidney cancer. This chain uses TRBV5-4 with TRBJ2-5; TRBD1 or TRBD2 may be the D gene (5 bases each). This chain's CDR3 is CASSLVMGEQETQYF. CDR3 DNA sequence: TGTGCCAGCAGCTTGGTCATGGGGGAACAAGAGACCCAGTACTTC.